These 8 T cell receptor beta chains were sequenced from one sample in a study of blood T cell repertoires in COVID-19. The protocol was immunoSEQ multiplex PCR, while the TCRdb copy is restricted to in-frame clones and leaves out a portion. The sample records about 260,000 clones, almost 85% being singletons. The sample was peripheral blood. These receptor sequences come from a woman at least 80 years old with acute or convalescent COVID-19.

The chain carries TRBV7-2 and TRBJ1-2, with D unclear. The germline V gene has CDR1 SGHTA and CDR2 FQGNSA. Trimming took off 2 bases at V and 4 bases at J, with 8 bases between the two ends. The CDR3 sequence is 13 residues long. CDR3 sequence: CASSLQEGYGYTF. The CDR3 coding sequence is TGTGCCAGCAGCTTACAGGAGGGCTATGGCTACACCTTC.

The CDR3 nucleotides are TGTGCCAGCAGTTTAACGGGAATTACCAACTTCCGGCTGTTCTTC. Encoded protein: CASSLTGITNFRLFF. The chain carries TRBV27 and TRBJ2-1; perhaps TRBD2 as D (5 bases). The CDR3 sequence is 15 residues long. Trimming took 2 bases from V and 15 from J, leaving 23 bases between them. CDR1 and CDR2 from the germline V gene are MNHEY and SMNVEV (reference sequence).

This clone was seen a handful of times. CDR3 sequence (DNA): TGTGCCAGCAAGAGTTCGGGACTAGCGGGAGGGAGGGGCTCCTACAATGAGCAGTTCTTC. Protein sequence: CASKSSGLAGGRGSYNEQFF. This rearrangement joins TRBV5-4 to TRBJ2-1; 16 nucleotides align to TRBD2. Germline CDR1 SGHNT, CDR2 YYREEE (reference sequence). The J segment lost 0 bases and the V segment lost 6 bases, leaving 12 bases of the junction unmatched. The CDR3 sequence is 20 residues long.

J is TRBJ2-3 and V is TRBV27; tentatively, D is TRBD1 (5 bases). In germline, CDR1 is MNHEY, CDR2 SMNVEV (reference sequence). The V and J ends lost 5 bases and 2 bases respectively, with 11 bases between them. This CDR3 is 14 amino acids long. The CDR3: CASSLTVPTDTQYF. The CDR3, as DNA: TGTGCCAGCAGTCTGACAGTCCCCACAGATACGCAGTATTTT.

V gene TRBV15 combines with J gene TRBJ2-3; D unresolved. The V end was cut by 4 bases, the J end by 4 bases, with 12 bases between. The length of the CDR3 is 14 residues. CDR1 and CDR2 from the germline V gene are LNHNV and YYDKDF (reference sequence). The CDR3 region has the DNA TGTGCCACCAGCACACCGGGTTATTCAGATACGCAGTATTTT. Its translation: CATSTPGYSDTQYF.

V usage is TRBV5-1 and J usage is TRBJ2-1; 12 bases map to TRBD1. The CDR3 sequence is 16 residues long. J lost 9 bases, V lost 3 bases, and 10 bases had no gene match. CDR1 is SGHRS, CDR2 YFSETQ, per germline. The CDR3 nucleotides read TGCGCCAGCAGCTCGGGGACAGGGGGCGCCTTCGGTGAGCAGTTCTTC. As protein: CASSSGTGGAFGEQFF.

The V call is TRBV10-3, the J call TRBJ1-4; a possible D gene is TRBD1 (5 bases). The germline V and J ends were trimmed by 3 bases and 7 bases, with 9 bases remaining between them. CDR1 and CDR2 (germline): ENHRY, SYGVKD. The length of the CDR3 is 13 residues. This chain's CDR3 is CAISDRVLEKLFF. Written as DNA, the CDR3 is TGTGCCATCAGTGACAGGGTCCTTGAAAAACTGTTTTTT.

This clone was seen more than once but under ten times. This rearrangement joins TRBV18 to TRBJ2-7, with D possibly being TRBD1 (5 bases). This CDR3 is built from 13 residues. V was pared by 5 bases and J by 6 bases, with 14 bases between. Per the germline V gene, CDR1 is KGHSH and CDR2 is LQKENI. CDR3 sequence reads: CASSAGNPLEQYF. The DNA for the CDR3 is TGTGCCAGCTCAGCAGGGAACCCCCTCGAGCAGTACTTC.